This T cell receptor beta chain was identified during a study of Graves' ophthalmopathy and Graves' hyperthyroidism. Overall study findings and caveats: Blood contained most expanded thyroid clonotypes exceeding 0.001 frequency.

TCR beta CDR3 regions were amplified from RNA transcripts. First-round RT-PCR with HTBI primers preceded a second-round multiplex PCR. TCRdb reanalysed the multiplex PCR reads using MiXCR and keeps one entry per CDR3 protein. In the table there are roughly 1.1 million distinct CDR3 sequences, about 40% of which are singletons. This clonotype has a handful of counts. Antigen unknown. Newly diagnosed hyperthyroidism donors, aged 18 to 65, duration under 2 months. Sequencing used peripheral blood or thyroid tissue (not recorded which). This TCR was sampled from an adult man with Graves' hyperthyroidism.

The CDR3 spells CASSPPGGGQYF. CDR3 coding DNA: TGTGCCAGCTCACCACCGGGCGGAGGGCAGTACTTC. V gene TRBV18 combines with J gene TRBJ2-7; tentatively, D is TRBD2 (5 bases). Germline CDR1 KGHSH, CDR2 LQKENI. V lost 0 bases and J 9 bases, leaving 9 bases between the germline ends. The CDR3 is 12 amino acids.